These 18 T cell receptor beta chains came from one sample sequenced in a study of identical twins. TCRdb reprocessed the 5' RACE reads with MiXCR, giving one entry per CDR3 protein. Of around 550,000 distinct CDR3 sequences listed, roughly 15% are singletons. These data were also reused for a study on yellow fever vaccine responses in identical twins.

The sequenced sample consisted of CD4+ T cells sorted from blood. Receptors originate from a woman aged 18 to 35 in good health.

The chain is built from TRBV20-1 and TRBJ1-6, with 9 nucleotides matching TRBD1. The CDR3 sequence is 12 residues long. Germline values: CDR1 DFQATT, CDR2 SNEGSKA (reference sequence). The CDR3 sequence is CSLDRGNSPLHF. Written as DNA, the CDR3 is TGCAGCCTGGACAGGGGTAATTCACCCCTCCACTTT.

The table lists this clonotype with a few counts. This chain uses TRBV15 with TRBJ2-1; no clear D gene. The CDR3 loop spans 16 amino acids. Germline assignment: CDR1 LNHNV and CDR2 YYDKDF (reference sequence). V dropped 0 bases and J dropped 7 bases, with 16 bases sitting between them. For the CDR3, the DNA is TGTGCCACCAGCAGAGAGGGGATCCGCGTAGGAAATGAGCAGTTCTTC. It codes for CATSREGIRVGNEQFF.

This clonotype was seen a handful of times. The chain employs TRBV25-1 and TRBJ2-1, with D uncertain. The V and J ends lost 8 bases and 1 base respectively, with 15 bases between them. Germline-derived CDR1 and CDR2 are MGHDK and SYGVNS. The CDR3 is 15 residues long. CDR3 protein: CASRGLGPSYNEQFF. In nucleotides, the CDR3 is TGTGCCAGCCGAGGATTAGGTCCTTCCTACAATGAGCAGTTCTTC. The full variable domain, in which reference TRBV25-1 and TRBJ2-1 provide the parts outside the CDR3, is EADIYQTPRYLVIGTGKKITLECSQTMGHDKMYWYQQDPGMELHLIHYSYGVNSTEKGDLSSESTVSRIRTEHFPLTLESARPSHTSQYLCASRGLGPSYNEQFFGPGTRLTVL.

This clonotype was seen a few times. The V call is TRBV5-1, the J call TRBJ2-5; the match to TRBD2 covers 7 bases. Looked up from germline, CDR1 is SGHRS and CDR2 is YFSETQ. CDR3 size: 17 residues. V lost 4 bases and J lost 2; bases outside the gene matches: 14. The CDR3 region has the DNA TGCGCCAGCAGCGGCCCGGGACTAAGCCTGGGGCAAGAGACCCAGTACTTC. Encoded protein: CASSGPGLSLGQETQYF.

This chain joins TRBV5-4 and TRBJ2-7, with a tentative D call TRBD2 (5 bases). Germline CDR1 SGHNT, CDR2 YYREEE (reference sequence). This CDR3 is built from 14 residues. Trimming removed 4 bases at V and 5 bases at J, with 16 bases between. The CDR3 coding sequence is TGTGCCAGCAGCCCAGGACTGGTGAGGAACGAGCAGTACTTC. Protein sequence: CASSPGLVRNEQYF.

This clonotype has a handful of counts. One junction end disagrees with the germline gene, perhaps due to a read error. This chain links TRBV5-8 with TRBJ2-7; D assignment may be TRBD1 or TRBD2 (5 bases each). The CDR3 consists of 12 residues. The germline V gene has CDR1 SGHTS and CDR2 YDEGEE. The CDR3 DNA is TGTGCCAGCAGCTTGAGAGGTCGGGACCCGAACTTC. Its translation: CASSLRGRDPNF.

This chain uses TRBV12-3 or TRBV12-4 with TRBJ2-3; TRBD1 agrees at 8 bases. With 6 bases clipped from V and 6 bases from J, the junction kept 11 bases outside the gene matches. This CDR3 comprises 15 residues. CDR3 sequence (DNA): TGTGCCAGCAGGCGGACAGGGAGTACGGCGGATACGCAGTATTTT. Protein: CASRRTGSTADTQYF.

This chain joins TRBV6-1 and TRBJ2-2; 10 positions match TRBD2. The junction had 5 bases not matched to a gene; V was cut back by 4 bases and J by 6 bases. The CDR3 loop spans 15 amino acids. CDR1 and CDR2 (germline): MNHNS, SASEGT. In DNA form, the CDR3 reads TGTGCCAGCAGTGCGCCTAGCGGGAGATCCGGGGAGCTGTTTTTT. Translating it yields CASSAPSGRSGELFF.

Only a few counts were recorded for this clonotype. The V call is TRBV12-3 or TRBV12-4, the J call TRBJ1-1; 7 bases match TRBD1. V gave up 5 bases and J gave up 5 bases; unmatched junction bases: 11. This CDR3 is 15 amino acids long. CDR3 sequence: CASSPTGDRWTEAFF. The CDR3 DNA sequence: TGTGCCAGCAGTCCCACCGGGGACAGATGGACTGAAGCTTTCTTT.

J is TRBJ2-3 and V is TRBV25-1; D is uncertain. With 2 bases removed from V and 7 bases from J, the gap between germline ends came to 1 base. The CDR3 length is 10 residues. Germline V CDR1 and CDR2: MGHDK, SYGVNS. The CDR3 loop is CASSEHTQYF. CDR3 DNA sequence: TGTGCCAGCAGTGAACATACGCAGTATTTT.

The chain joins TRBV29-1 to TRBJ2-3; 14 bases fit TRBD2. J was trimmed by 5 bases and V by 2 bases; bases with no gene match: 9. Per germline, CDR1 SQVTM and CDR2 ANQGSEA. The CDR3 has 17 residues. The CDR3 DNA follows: TGCAGCGTTGAACGCGGGACTAGCGGGAGTATTGGAGATACGCAGTATTTT. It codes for CSVERGTSGSIGDTQYF.

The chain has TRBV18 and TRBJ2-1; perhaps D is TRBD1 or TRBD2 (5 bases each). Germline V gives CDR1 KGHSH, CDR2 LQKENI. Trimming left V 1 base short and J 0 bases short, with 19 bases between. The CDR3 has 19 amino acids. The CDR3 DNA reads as TGTGCCAGCTCACCACGCTCCAAAGGGACCGAGAGCTCCTACAATGAGCAGTTCTTC. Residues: CASSPRSKGTESSYNEQFF. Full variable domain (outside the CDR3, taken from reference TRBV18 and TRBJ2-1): NAGVMQNPRHLVRRRGQEARLRCSPMKGHSHVYWYRQLPEEGLKFMVYLQKENIIDESGMPKERFSAEFPKEGPSILRIQQVVRGDSAAYFCASSPRSKGTESSYNEQFFGPGTRLTVL.

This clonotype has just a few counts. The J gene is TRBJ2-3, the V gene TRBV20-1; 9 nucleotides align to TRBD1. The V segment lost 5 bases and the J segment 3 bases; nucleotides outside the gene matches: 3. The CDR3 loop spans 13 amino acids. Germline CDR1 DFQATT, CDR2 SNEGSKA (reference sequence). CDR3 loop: CSAWTGVTDTQYF. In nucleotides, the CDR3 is TGCAGTGCTTGGACAGGGGTAACAGATACGCAGTATTTT.

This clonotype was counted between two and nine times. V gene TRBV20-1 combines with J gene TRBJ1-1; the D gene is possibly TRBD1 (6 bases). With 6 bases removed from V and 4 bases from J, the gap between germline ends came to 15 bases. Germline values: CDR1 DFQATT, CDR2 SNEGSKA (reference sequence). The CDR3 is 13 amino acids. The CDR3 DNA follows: TGCAGTGCCCCCTGGGACACCTTCACTGAAGCTTTCTTT. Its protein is CSAPWDTFTEAFF.

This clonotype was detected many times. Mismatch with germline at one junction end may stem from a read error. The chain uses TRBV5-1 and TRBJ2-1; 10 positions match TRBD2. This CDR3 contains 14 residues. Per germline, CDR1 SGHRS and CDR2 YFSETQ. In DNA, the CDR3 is TGTGCCAGCAGCCCTAGCGGGGGCTACAATGAGCAGTTCTTC. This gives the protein CASSPSGGYNEQFF.

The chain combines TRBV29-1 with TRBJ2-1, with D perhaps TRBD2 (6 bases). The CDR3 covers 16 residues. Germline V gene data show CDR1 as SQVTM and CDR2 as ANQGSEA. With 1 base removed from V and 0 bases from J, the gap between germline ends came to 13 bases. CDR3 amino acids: CSVEVGLTSSYNEQFF. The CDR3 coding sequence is TGCAGCGTTGAAGTGGGACTTACCAGCTCCTACAATGAGCAGTTCTTC.

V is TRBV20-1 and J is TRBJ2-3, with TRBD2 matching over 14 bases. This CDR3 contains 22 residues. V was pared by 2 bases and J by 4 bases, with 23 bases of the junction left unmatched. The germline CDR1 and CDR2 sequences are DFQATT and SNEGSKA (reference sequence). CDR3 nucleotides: TGCAGTGCTAGACGCCGTGCTCCGGGACTAGCGGGAGAAAGTTGGATTCCAGATACGCAGTATTTT. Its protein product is CSARRRAPGLAGESWIPDTQYF.

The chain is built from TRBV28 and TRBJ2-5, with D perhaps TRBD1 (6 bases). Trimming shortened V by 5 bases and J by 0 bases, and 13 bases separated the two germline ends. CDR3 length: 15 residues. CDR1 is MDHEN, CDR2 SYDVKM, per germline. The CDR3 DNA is TGTGCCAGCAGTCCCCAGTACAGGGACCAAGAGACCCAGTACTTC. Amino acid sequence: CASSPQYRDQETQYF. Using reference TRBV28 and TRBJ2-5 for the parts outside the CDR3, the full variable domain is DVKVTQSSRYLVKRTGEKVFLECVQDMDHENMFWYRQDPGLGLRLIYFSYDVKMKEKGDIPEGYSVSREKKERFSLILESASTNQTSMYLCASSPQYRDQETQYFGPGTRLLVL.